This note documents a single T cell receptor beta chain sequence. The CDR3 is 12 residues long. V was cut by 7 bases and J by 0 bases, with 4 bases left in between. CDR1 and CDR2 (germline): MDHEN, SYDVKM. The record originates from a study of chemoradiotherapy in HPV16-positive cancers. This table comes from immunoSEQ multiplex PCR, and its TCRdb copy is limited to in-frame clones, with some not included. This repertoire shows approximately 11,000 clones, about three quarters found once; its top ten account for nearly 0.95%. Sampling was carried out from a patient who underwent chemoradiotherapy. The clonotype originates from a human donor with HPV-associated anogenital cancer. The rearrangement links TRBV28 to TRBJ1-5; D remains unclear. The DNA of the CDR3 is TGTGCCAGCATGTATAGCAATCAGCCCCAGCATTTT. Translated: CASMYSNQPQHF.